This T cell receptor beta chain appears in the sequencing data of a study of blood T cells in healthy people across ages. The CDR3 spans 20 residues. Per the germline V gene, CDR1 is SGHTA and CDR2 is FQGTGA. For the second PCR, which ran for about 6 to 11 cycles, a sample-barcoded 5' primer and a J-beta primer mix were used. Every molecule of cDNA carried a tag from a template-switch adaptor with 12 random nucleotides. MiXCR, applied by TCRdb to the 5' RACE reads, yields one record per CDR3 protein. The sample lists 1.5 million to 2 million distinct CDR3 sequences; almost 35% were seen once. This clonotype showed up just once. The junction shows a germline mismatch at one end, possibly a read error. In terms of origin and age, donors were healthy Caucasian individuals from Russia aged 6 to 90. Every sample yielded at least 7 million isolated PBMCs.

This chain joins TRBV7-3 and TRBJ2-3, with 15 bases fitting TRBD2. This sequence originates from a woman between 25 and 40 years old in good health. Sequencing input: blood. The CDR3 reads CASSSGTSGGTRPDTDTRYF. Here the CDR3 DNA reads TGTGCCAGCAGTTCCGGGACTAGCGGGGGGACGAGACCAGACACAGATACGCGGTATTTT.